The 19 T cell receptor beta chains below were found in one sample sequenced in a study of blood T cells in healthy people across ages. Sample-barcoded 5' priming and a J-beta primer mix drove a second PCR of 7 to 11 cycles. TCRdb called the 5' RACE reads again in MiXCR, with one record for every CDR3 protein. The sample holds approximately 770,000 distinct CDR3 sequences, about three fifths seen once. The sample taken for sequencing was blood. All receptors come from a man aged 30 to 45 in good health.

J is TRBJ2-5 and V is TRBV11-2; D is ambiguous. The CDR3 totals 12 residues. Germline CDR1 and CDR2: SGHAT and FQNNGV. The V and J ends lost 5 bases and 10 bases respectively, with 14 bases between them. This CDR3 is CASSTGDLVQYF. DNA for the CDR3: TGTGCCAGCAGCACCGGCGATTTGGTCCAGTACTTC.

This clonotype was detected once. The chain couples TRBV20-1 to TRBJ1-5; no clear D gene. The CDR3 is 13 amino acids. Trimming shortened V by 3 bases and J by 3 bases, and 9 bases separated the two germline ends. Germline V gene sequence: CDR1 DFQATT, CDR2 SNEGSKA (reference sequence). The DNA for the CDR3 is TGCAGTGCTAGGGCGGTTGACAATCAGCCCCAGCATTTT. Its protein is CSARAVDNQPQHF.

This chain connects TRBV7-2 to TRBJ2-2; 12 nucleotides line up with TRBD2. With 6 bases clipped from V and 2 bases from J, the junction kept 1 base outside the gene matches. The CDR3 has 15 residues. The germline CDR1 and CDR2 sequences are SGHTA and FQGNSA. CDR3 loop: CASSGLAGNTGELFF. The CDR3 DNA reads TGTGCCAGCAGTGGACTAGCGGGAAACACCGGGGAGCTGTTTTTT.

The genes are TRBV25-1 and TRBJ2-1; D gene uncertain. CDR3 length: 15 residues. V was shortened by 2 bases and J by 6 bases, with 14 bases between the two germline ends. The germline CDR1 and CDR2 sequences are MGHDK and SYGVNS. The CDR3 bases are TGTGCCAGCAGTGAAGCCCATTGGACCCCCAATGAGCAGTTCTTC. Translating gives CASSEAHWTPNEQFF.

J is TRBJ1-2 and V is TRBV6-2 or TRBV6-3; 9 bases match TRBD1. This CDR3 has 16 amino acids. Germline CDR1 MNHEY, CDR2 SVGEGT. Trimming at V came to 5 bases and at J to 7 bases, leaving 14 bases not matched to a gene. The CDR3 DNA reads as TGTGCCAGCAGTCCACGGCCTGGGGACAGGGTCCCTGGCTACACCTTC. Residues: CASSPRPGDRVPGYTF.

V is TRBV20-1 and J is TRBJ2-3; D is undetermined. The CDR3 has 11 amino acids. The germline gives CDR1 DFQATT, CDR2 SNEGSKA (reference sequence). Trimming cost V 3 bases and J 13 bases, with 14 bases left between them. The CDR3 region is CSASSPSAEYF. The DNA of the CDR3 is TGCAGTGCTAGTTCCCCTTCAGCCGAGTATTTT.

This clonotype was observed a single time. This chain joins TRBV5-6 and TRBJ1-6; the D gene is possibly TRBD1 (5 bases). V was cut by 1 base and J by 5 bases, with 25 bases left in between. Germline loops: CDR1 SGHDT, CDR2 YYEEEE. The CDR3 runs 20 residues. CDR3 sequence: CASSLWGEGRLYSNNSPLHF. CDR3 nucleotides: TGTGCCAGCAGCTTGTGGGGTGAGGGACGCCTCTACTCAAATAATTCACCCCTCCACTTT.

This clonotype was picked up many times. The rearrangement links TRBV20-1 to TRBJ2-1; 9 bases fit TRBD2. Germline V gives CDR1 DFQATT, CDR2 SNEGSKA (reference sequence). CDR3 length equals 14 residues. The V and J ends lost 6 bases and 4 bases, in that order; junction bases with no gene match: 7. The CDR3 loop is CSARRLAEYNEQFF. The CDR3 nucleotides read TGCAGTGCCCGAAGACTAGCGGAATACAATGAGCAGTTCTTC.

There are a few counts of this clonotype. The chain combines TRBV7-8 with TRBJ2-1; a weak D match, TRBD2 (5 bases). The CDR3 runs 14 residues. CDR1 is SGHVS and CDR2 is FQNEAQ in the germline V gene. Deletions cut 6 bases from V and 6 bases from J, with 15 bases between. The CDR3 DNA follows: TGTGCCAGCAGGCCCATTACTACTAGCAATGAGCAGTTCTTC. Translation: CASRPITTSNEQFF.

V is TRBV12-3 or TRBV12-4 and J is TRBJ2-3; TRBD2 aligns across 7 bases. Trimming at V came to 6 bases and at J to 3 bases, leaving 6 bases not matched to a gene. The CDR3 totals 14 residues. Here the CDR3 DNA reads TGTGCCAGCAGAACGAGAGCGGGGACAGATACGCAGTATTTT. Translated: CASRTRAGTDTQYF.

This clonotype has more than one count but fewer than ten. An end of the junction differs from the germline gene, which may be a read error. This chain joins TRBV6-2 or TRBV6-3 and TRBJ2-4; 8 bases align to TRBD2. The CDR3 length is 15 residues. Germline V lookup: CDR1 MNHEY, CDR2 SVGEGT. The DNA for the CDR3 is TGTGCCAGTAGTTCGGGGGGGATAGCCAAAAACATTCAGTACTTC. Encoded protein: CASSSGGIAKNIQYF.

This clonotype was seen a few times. The chain recombines TRBV7-2 with TRBJ2-7; 10 bases are shared with TRBD2. CDR3 size: 16 residues. CDR1 is SGHTA, CDR2 FQGNSA, per germline. Trimming took 5 bases from V and 1 from J; bases not matched to a gene: 8. CDR3 sequence: CASSLTSGVNSYEQYF. For the CDR3, the DNA is TGTGCCAGCAGCCTAACTAGCGGGGTCAATTCCTACGAGCAGTACTTC.

This rearrangement joins TRBV20-1 to TRBJ2-7, with 11 positions matching TRBD1. The J call may be wrong; the DNA end is better matched by TRBJ2-4. CDR3 length equals 13 residues. Germline V gives CDR1 DFQATT, CDR2 SNEGSKA (reference sequence). The CDR3 DNA reads as TGCAGTGGCTGGGACAGGGGGAAGAACATTCAGTACTTC. Its protein product is CSGWDRGKNIQYF.

This clonotype was recorded a few times. This chain connects TRBV28 to TRBJ2-1; 9 bases line up with TRBD2. Germline V CDR1 and CDR2: MDHEN, SYDVKM. After removal of 5 bases from V and 5 bases from J, the junction contained 7 bases not matched to a gene. There are 15 residues in the CDR3. CDR3 residues: CASSLSGRLDNEQFF. The CDR3 DNA follows: TGTGCCAGCAGTCTGAGCGGGAGGCTCGACAATGAGCAGTTCTTC. The full variable domain, its missing parts supplied by reference TRBV28 and TRBJ2-1, is DVKVTQSSRYLVKRTGEKVFLECVQDMDHENMFWYRQDPGLGLRLIYFSYDVKMKEKGDIPEGYSVSREKKERFSLILESASTNQTSMYLCASSLSGRLDNEQFFGPGTRLTVL.

This clonotype was recorded a few times. Here the CDR3 reads CASRPGGHFPDEQYF. CDR3 in DNA: TGTGCCAGCCGCCCTGGAGGGCACTTTCCCGACGAGCAGTACTTC. The chain links TRBV3-1 to TRBJ2-4; perhaps TRBD2 as D (6 bases). The tail of the sequence fits TRBJ2-7 better, so the J call may be wrong. The CDR3 runs 15 residues. Germline V gives CDR1 LGHDT, CDR2 YNNKEL (reference sequence).

As DNA, the CDR3 is TGTGCCAGCAACAAAAACGGCGGGGGGGATTACAATGAGCAGTTCTTC. Translation: CASNKNGGGDYNEQFF. V usage is TRBV27 and J usage is TRBJ2-1; 9 positions agree with TRBD2. J gave up 4 bases and V 7 bases, and 11 bases lay outside the gene matches. Per germline, CDR1 MNHEY and CDR2 SMNVEV (reference sequence). The CDR3 contains 16 residues.

V gene TRBV7-2 combines with J gene TRBJ2-4; possible D gene TRBD1, 6 bases. The J call could be wrong; TRBJ2-7 is a better fit for the DNA end. The germline V gene has CDR1 SGHTA and CDR2 FQGNSA. CDR3 length equals 14 residues. CDR3 sequence: CASSLDDRTYEQYF. DNA for the CDR3: TGTGCCAGCAGCCTAGATGACAGGACCTACGAGCAGTACTTC.

Written as DNA, the CDR3 is TGCGCCAGCAGCCACACCAGGGACAATCAGCCCCAGCATTTT. Residues: CASSHTRDNQPQHF. The chain recombines TRBV4-1 with TRBJ1-5, with D tentatively TRBD1 (5 bases). CDR1 MGHRA and CDR2 YSYEKL come from the germline V gene. Trimming removed 3 bases from V and 3 bases from J, with 9 bases in between. The CDR3 runs to 14 residues.

CDR3 sequence (DNA): TGTGCCAGCAGGATAATAGGGGCTAACTATGGCTACACCTTC. Its translation is CASRIIGANYGYTF. The chain has TRBV28 and TRBJ1-2; a weak D match, TRBD1 (5 bases). The CDR3 is 14 amino acids. Germline CDR1 and CDR2: MDHEN and SYDVKM. The V and J ends lost 6 bases and 0 bases respectively, with 11 bases between them.